These T cell receptor beta chains were read from a single sample in a study of T cells after yellow fever vaccination. TCRdb analysed the 5' RACE reads with MiXCR anew, one entry per CDR3 protein. The sample has hundreds of thousands of distinct CDR3 sequences; 3% to 4.5% are singletons. The sequencing used PBMCs, collected on the day of the yellow fever booster vaccination. Every receptor here comes from a man between 18 and 29 years old who received the YFV17D yellow fever vaccine. Each CDR3 is given with its conserved first and last residue. Fields, in order: J gene, D gene, V gene, clone size, CDR3 protein, CDR3 DNA. The D gene is left open where the match is weak. Clone size is stated in some rows and not others, as once, few, many or a class when expanded.

j_call: TRBJ2-7
d_call: TRBD1
v_call: TRBV28
clone_size: few
cdr3_aa: CASSLLPGTGGTYEQYF
cdr3_nt: TGTGCCAGCAGTTTACTCCCGGGGACAGGGGGAACCTACGAGCAGTACTTC

j_call: TRBJ2-5
d_call: TRBD1
v_call: TRBV29-1
clone_size: few
cdr3_aa: CSVATGGQETQYF
cdr3_nt: TGCAGCGTTGCCACAGGGGGCCAAGAGACCCAGTACTTC

j_call: TRBJ1-6
d_call: .
v_call: TRBV5-1
clone_size: few
cdr3_aa: CASSLEVRAGTSLHF
cdr3_nt: TGCGCCAGCAGCTTGGAAGTTCGGGCAGGGACATCCCTCCACTTT

j_call: TRBJ1-2
d_call: TRBD1
v_call: TRBV19
clone_size: few
cdr3_aa: CASSRDRVGYTF
cdr3_nt: TGTGCCAGTAGTAGGGACAGGGTTGGCTACACCTTC

j_call: TRBJ2-6
d_call: .
v_call: TRBV20-1
clone_size: .
cdr3_aa: CSAERGNSGAYVLTF
cdr3_nt: TGCAGTGCTGAGAGGGGGAACTCTGGGGCCTACGTCCTGACTTTC

j_call: TRBJ1-2
d_call: .
v_call: TRBV4-1
clone_size: few
cdr3_aa: CASTQPQGANYGYTF
cdr3_nt: TGCGCCAGCACCCAACCTCAGGGAGCTAACTATGGCTACACCTTC

j_call: TRBJ2-1
d_call: .
v_call: TRBV29-1
clone_size: many
cdr3_aa: CSVESPRGSRGEQFF
cdr3_nt: TGCAGCGTTGAAAGCCCTCGAGGGTCCCGTGGTGAGCAGTTCTTC

j_call: TRBJ2-2
d_call: TRBD2
v_call: TRBV6-5
clone_size: many
cdr3_aa: CASASGGAGTGELFF
cdr3_nt: TGTGCCAGCGCTAGCGGGGGGGCGGGGACCGGGGAGCTGTTTTTT

j_call: TRBJ2-7
d_call: TRBD2
v_call: TRBV4-1
clone_size: few
cdr3_aa: CASSRAPSGGDYEQYF
cdr3_nt: TGCGCCAGCAGCCGCGCGCCTAGCGGGGGGGACTACGAGCAGTACTTC

j_call: TRBJ2-4
d_call: .
v_call: TRBV7-2
clone_size: many
cdr3_aa: CASSSTLGGAAKNIQYF
cdr3_nt: TGTGCCAGCAGTTCGACCCTAGGGGGGGCGGCCAAAAACATTCAGTACTTC

j_call: TRBJ2-3
d_call: TRBD1
v_call: TRBV4-3
clone_size: many
cdr3_aa: CASSQDRAHTDTQYF
cdr3_nt: TGCGCCAGCAGCCAGGACAGGGCACACACAGATACGCAGTATTTT

j_call: TRBJ2-2
d_call: .
v_call: TRBV10-2
clone_size: few
cdr3_aa: CASSLGGPVTGELFF
cdr3_nt: TGCGCCAGCAGCTTGGGGGGGCCGGTCACCGGGGAGCTGTTTTTT

j_call: TRBJ1-1
d_call: .
v_call: TRBV7-3
clone_size: many
cdr3_aa: CASSLWRIWTEAFF
cdr3_nt: TGTGCCAGCAGCTTATGGCGGATTTGGACTGAAGCTTTCTTT

j_call: TRBJ2-3
d_call: .
v_call: TRBV7-8
clone_size: many
cdr3_aa: CASRRLGFSSTDTQYF
cdr3_nt: TGTGCCAGCAGGCGGCTCGGATTTTCTAGCACAGATACGCAGTATTTT

j_call: TRBJ2-3
d_call: TRBD2
v_call: TRBV29-1
clone_size: .
cdr3_aa: CSVAHGLASDTQYF
cdr3_nt: TGCAGCGTGGCCCACGGACTAGCAAGCGATACGCAGTATTTT

j_call: TRBJ1-4
d_call: TRBD1
v_call: TRBV12-3/TRBV12-4
clone_size: few
cdr3_aa: CASSFRGLATNEKLFF
cdr3_nt: TGTGCCAGCAGTTTCAGGGGGCTTGCAACTAATGAAAAACTGTTTTTT

j_call: TRBJ2-7
d_call: .
v_call: TRBV7-6
clone_size: many
cdr3_aa: CASSLAPGNYEQYF
cdr3_nt: TGTGCCAGCAGCTTAGCCCCCGGAAACTACGAGCAGTACTTC

j_call: TRBJ1-2
d_call: TRBD1
v_call: TRBV4-2
clone_size: many
cdr3_aa: CASSQWDREGYTF
cdr3_nt: TGTGCCAGCAGCCAATGGGACAGGGAAGGCTACACCTTC

j_call: TRBJ1-1
d_call: .
v_call: TRBV20-1
clone_size: .
cdr3_aa: CSASKEMNTEAFF
cdr3_nt: TGCAGTGCCAGCAAGGAAATGAACACTGAAGCTTTCTTT

j_call: TRBJ2-1
d_call: .
v_call: TRBV9
clone_size: .
cdr3_aa: CASSPRGGPSSYNEQFF
cdr3_nt: TGTGCCAGCAGCCCCCGGGGAGGCCCCAGCTCCTACAATGAGCAGTTCTTC

j_call: TRBJ1-6
d_call: .
v_call: TRBV27
clone_size: few
cdr3_aa: CASSFRAASPLHF
cdr3_nt: TGTGCCAGCAGTTTCAGGGCGGCTTCACCCCTCCACTTT

j_call: TRBJ1-2
d_call: .
v_call: TRBV28
clone_size: few
cdr3_aa: CASSPGQVGRVVDGYTF
cdr3_nt: TGTGCCAGCAGCCCTGGTCAGGTTGGCCGGGTTGTTGATGGCTACACCTTC

j_call: TRBJ1-5
d_call: .
v_call: TRBV12-3/TRBV12-4
clone_size: few
cdr3_aa: CASSRDRHQPQHF
cdr3_nt: TGTGCCAGCAGCCGAGACAGGCATCAGCCCCAGCATTTT

j_call: TRBJ2-5
d_call: TRBD1
v_call: TRBV20-1
clone_size: many
cdr3_aa: CSANPSKGAQETQYF
cdr3_nt: TGCAGTGCCAACCCCTCAAAGGGGGCTCAAGAGACCCAGTACTTC

j_call: TRBJ1-5
d_call: .
v_call: TRBV7-2
clone_size: few
cdr3_aa: CASSFNREVQPQHF
cdr3_nt: TGTGCCAGCAGCTTCAACAGGGAGGTTCAGCCCCAGCATTTT

j_call: TRBJ2-3
d_call: TRBD2
v_call: TRBV12-3/TRBV12-4
clone_size: many
cdr3_aa: CASRSTSGGAPSTDTQYF
cdr3_nt: TGTGCCAGCAGGTCAACTAGCGGGGGGGCCCCTAGCACAGATACGCAGTATTTT

j_call: TRBJ1-4
d_call: .
v_call: TRBV9
clone_size: few
cdr3_aa: CASTSPPTTNEKLFF
cdr3_nt: TGTGCCAGCACGTCCCCCCCGACGACTAATGAAAAACTGTTTTTT

j_call: TRBJ2-3
d_call: .
v_call: TRBV19
clone_size: few
cdr3_aa: CASSIARRDTQYF
cdr3_nt: TGTGCCAGTAGTATAGCTAGACGAGATACGCAGTATTTT

j_call: TRBJ1-5
d_call: .
v_call: TRBV20-1
clone_size: .
cdr3_aa: CSAGNHVGNQPQHF
cdr3_nt: TGCAGTGCTGGTAACCACGTTGGCAATCAGCCCCAGCATTTT

j_call: TRBJ1-5
d_call: .
v_call: TRBV7-2
clone_size: .
cdr3_aa: CASSLGRLSDNQPQHF
cdr3_nt: TGTGCCAGCAGCTTAGGCAGGCTCTCAGACAATCAGCCCCAGCATTTT

j_call: TRBJ2-3
d_call: .
v_call: TRBV5-1
clone_size: .
cdr3_aa: CASEPGGTDTQYF
cdr3_nt: TGCGCCAGCGAGCCGGGCGGCACAGATACGCAGTATTTT

j_call: TRBJ2-1
d_call: TRBD2
v_call: TRBV10-3
clone_size: many
cdr3_aa: CAISGGGGNEQFF
cdr3_nt: TGTGCCATCAGTGGCGGGGGGGGTAATGAGCAGTTCTTC

j_call: TRBJ2-5
d_call: .
v_call: TRBV29-1
clone_size: many
cdr3_aa: CSVEAGETQYF
cdr3_nt: TGCAGCGTTGAGGCTGGGGAGACCCAGTACTTC

j_call: TRBJ1-2
d_call: .
v_call: TRBV5-1
clone_size: few
cdr3_aa: CASSLGFAGPHYGYTF
cdr3_nt: TGCGCCAGCAGCTTGGGTTTTGCGGGGCCCCACTATGGCTACACCTTC

j_call: TRBJ2-2
d_call: TRBD1
v_call: TRBV6-2/TRBV6-3
clone_size: many
cdr3_aa: CASRIPGQGNTGELFF
cdr3_nt: TGTGCCAGCAGGATTCCGGGACAGGGTAACACCGGGGAGCTGTTTTTT

j_call: TRBJ2-5
d_call: TRBD2
v_call: TRBV11-2
clone_size: many
cdr3_aa: CASASTTLAGVQETQYF
cdr3_nt: TGTGCCTCCGCAAGCACAACCCTGGCGGGGGTCCAAGAGACCCAGTACTTC

j_call: TRBJ2-5
d_call: TRBD2
v_call: TRBV9
clone_size: .
cdr3_aa: CASSARGTQETQYF
cdr3_nt: TGTGCCAGCAGCGCGCGGGGGACGCAAGAGACCCAGTACTTC

j_call: TRBJ2-2
d_call: .
v_call: TRBV7-2
clone_size: few
cdr3_aa: CASSLERLGTGELFF
cdr3_nt: TGTGCCAGCAGCTTAGAAAGGTTGGGGACCGGGGAGCTGTTTTTT

j_call: TRBJ2-5
d_call: TRBD1
v_call: TRBV11-2
clone_size: many
cdr3_aa: CASSLARGYRGTQYF
cdr3_nt: TGTGCCAGCAGCTTAGCCAGGGGGTACCGGGGGACCCAGTACTTC

j_call: TRBJ1-2
d_call: TRBD1
v_call: TRBV11-2
clone_size: .
cdr3_aa: CASSSLRDRRYYGYTF
cdr3_nt: TGTGCCAGCAGCTCACTCCGGGACAGGCGATACTATGGCTACACCTTC

j_call: TRBJ2-2
d_call: .
v_call: TRBV7-7
clone_size: .
cdr3_aa: CASSRIRDTGELFF
cdr3_nt: TGTGCCAGCAGCCGAATTCGCGACACCGGGGAGCTGTTTTTT

j_call: TRBJ2-6
d_call: TRBD2
v_call: TRBV24-1
clone_size: .
cdr3_aa: CATSDPRGGHSGANVLTF
cdr3_nt: TGTGCCACCAGTGACCCCCGGGGGGGGCATTCTGGGGCCAACGTCCTGACTTTC

j_call: TRBJ2-1
d_call: .
v_call: TRBV6-2/TRBV6-3
clone_size: .
cdr3_aa: CASRGPGTPLNNEQFF
cdr3_nt: TGTGCCAGCAGGGGGCCGGGGACACCCTTAAACAATGAGCAGTTCTTC

j_call: TRBJ1-2
d_call: .
v_call: TRBV6-6
clone_size: many
cdr3_aa: CASIDRDRNYGYTF
cdr3_nt: TGTGCCAGCATAGATCGCGACAGGAACTATGGCTACACCTTC

j_call: TRBJ2-2
d_call: .
v_call: TRBV28
clone_size: many
cdr3_aa: CASSPGGERIGELFF
cdr3_nt: TGTGCCAGCAGCCCAGGGGGGGAGAGGATTGGGGAGCTGTTTTTT

j_call: TRBJ2-5
d_call: TRBD2
v_call: TRBV6-5
clone_size: few
cdr3_aa: CASSYRPGTTQETQYF
cdr3_nt: TGTGCCAGCAGTTACCGTCCAGGGACTACACAAGAGACCCAGTACTTC

j_call: TRBJ2-5
d_call: TRBD1
v_call: TRBV7-9
clone_size: many
cdr3_aa: CASSPPDRDETQYF
cdr3_nt: TGTGCCAGCAGCCCCCCGGACAGGGACGAGACCCAGTACTTC

j_call: TRBJ2-1
d_call: TRBD2
v_call: TRBV7-2
clone_size: .
cdr3_aa: CASSTSGALYNEQFF
cdr3_nt: TGTGCCAGCAGCACAAGCGGGGCACTATACAATGAGCAGTTCTTC

j_call: TRBJ2-3
d_call: TRBD2
v_call: TRBV4-3
clone_size: many
cdr3_aa: CASSPGLAGTDTQYF
cdr3_nt: TGCGCCAGCAGCCCGGGACTAGCGGGCACAGATACGCAGTATTTT

j_call: TRBJ2-3
d_call: .
v_call: TRBV27
clone_size: .
cdr3_aa: CASSLSPSALFTQYF
cdr3_nt: TGTGCCAGCAGTTTATCTCCCTCTGCACTATTTACGCAGTATTTT

j_call: TRBJ2-3
d_call: TRBD2
v_call: TRBV20-1
clone_size: many
cdr3_aa: CSATSGTITDTQYF
cdr3_nt: TGCAGTGCTACGTCCGGGACTATCACAGATACGCAGTATTTT

j_call: TRBJ2-1
d_call: .
v_call: TRBV9
clone_size: many
cdr3_aa: CASSVAPGVDEQFF
cdr3_nt: TGTGCCAGCAGCGTAGCCCCAGGGGTGGATGAGCAGTTCTTC